The clone carrying this T cell receptor beta chain was found a few times. These data belong to a study of blood T cell repertoires in COVID-19. Study details: In each case, the material was cDNA or gDNA derived from T cells, B-cell-depleted T cells, or PBMCs.

V shed 4 bases and J shed 4 bases, with 14 bases lying between them. This CDR3 spans 15 amino acids. Germline V gives CDR1 SEHNR, CDR2 FQNEAQ (reference sequence). The authors' processing: Reference gene primer amplification gave estimated nucleated cell counts. Only in-frame clones appear in the TCRdb table, and some are missing; sequencing was by immunoSEQ multiplex PCR. The V and J calls and clone size are taken from that table; D and trimming were inferred from the DNA. The table records about 200,000 clones, approximately 80% of them present only once. This rearrangement joins TRBV7-9 to TRBJ1-3; D not resolved. The sample taken for sequencing was PBMCs or T cells enriched from blood (not recorded which). This sequence was found in a woman in her fifties or sixties with acute COVID-19. CDR3 residues: CASSSPGPSGNTIYF. The CDR3 coding sequence is TGTGCCAGCAGCTCGCCGGGTCCGTCCGGAAACACCATATATTTT.